This TCR beta chain was identified in a study of blood T cell repertoires in COVID-19. This table comes from immunoSEQ multiplex PCR, and its TCRdb copy is limited to in-frame clones, with some not included. The sample comprises 280,000 or so clones, over 75% of which are singletons, and more than 7.5% rests with the top ten. This CDR3 is 14 amino acids long. CDR1 is WSHSY, CDR2 SAAADI, per germline. V dropped 1 base and J dropped 11 bases, with 15 bases sitting between them. The specimen sequenced was peripheral blood. This TCR derives from a man younger than 35 with active or convalescent COVID-19. The chain uses TRBV10-2 and TRBJ1-5; tentatively, D is TRBD1 (6 bases). The CDR3 sequence is CASSEFTGRGTQHF. The CDR3 region has the DNA TGCGCCAGCAGTGAGTTTACAGGGAGGGGGACCCAGCATTTT.